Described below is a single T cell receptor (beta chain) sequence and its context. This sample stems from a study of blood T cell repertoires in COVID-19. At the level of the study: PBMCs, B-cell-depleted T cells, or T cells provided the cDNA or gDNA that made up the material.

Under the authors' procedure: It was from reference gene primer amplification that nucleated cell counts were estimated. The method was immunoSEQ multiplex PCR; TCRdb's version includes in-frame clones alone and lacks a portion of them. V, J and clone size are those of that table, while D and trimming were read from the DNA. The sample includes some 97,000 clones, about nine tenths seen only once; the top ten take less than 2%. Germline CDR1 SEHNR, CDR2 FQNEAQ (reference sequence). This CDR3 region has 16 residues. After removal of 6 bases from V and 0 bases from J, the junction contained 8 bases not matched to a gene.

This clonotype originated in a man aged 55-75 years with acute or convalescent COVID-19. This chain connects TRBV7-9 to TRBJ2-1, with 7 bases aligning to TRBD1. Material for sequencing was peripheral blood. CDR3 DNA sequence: TGTGCCAGCAGTTCCACAGGGGCCCACTCCTACAATGAGCAGTTCTTC. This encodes CASSSTGAHSYNEQFF. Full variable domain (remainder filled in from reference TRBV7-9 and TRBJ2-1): DTGVSQNPRHKITKRGQNVTFRCDPISEHNRLYWYRQTLGQGPEFLTYFQNEAQLEKSRLLSDRFSAERPKGSFSTLEIQRTEQGDSAMYLCASSSTGAHSYNEQFFGPGTRLTVL.